Reported below is one T cell receptor beta chain. What it binds is unknown. The length of the CDR3 is 13 residues. V lost 3 bases, J lost 4 bases, and 9 bases lay in between. Germline CDR1 is MGHRA and CDR2 is YSYEKL. This record belongs to a study of cytomegalovirus exposure and HLA in healthy donors. Findings and caveats of the study: Accounts indicate the classifier identified cytomegalovirus status with strong specificity and sensitivity. Accurate prediction of most subjects' HLA-A and HLA-B alleles from TCR beta sequences was reported. Productive status was seen about 90% or about 30% of the time for most TCR beta V segments in an earlier analysis. The Asian-associated ancestry cluster reportedly had fewer N-insertions than the approximately 700-donor mean in a later analysis.

Use of 60 Vbeta and 13 Jbeta primers characterized the PCR. Data came from immunoSEQ multiplex PCR; TCRdb stores just in-frame clones and leaves some out. The sample lists around 150,000 clones, more than 75% occurring once. Source material: PBMCs. The clonotype originates from a woman aged 25 to 45 in good health and CMV-seronegative. This sequence joins TRBV4-1 and TRBJ1-1; no definite D call. In nucleotides, the CDR3 is TGCGCCAGCAGCCATGGGGAGGGCACTGAAGCTTTCTTT. It encodes CASSHGEGTEAFF.